These 13 T cell receptor beta chains were sequenced from one sample in a study of identical twins. MiXCR was run by TCRdb on the 5' RACE reads, yielding one entry per CDR3 protein. The table lists 250,000 to 300,000 distinct CDR3 sequences, 6.5% to 9.5% of them singletons. The same specimen was also included in a second study, on yellow fever vaccine responses in identical twins.

The sequenced material came from CD8+ T cells sorted from blood. The receptors shown here come from a woman aged 18-29 years in good health.

The chain employs TRBV27 and TRBJ1-4; D uncertain. This CDR3 contains 14 residues. The ends were cut back, 0 bases at V and 4 bases at J, with 6 bases in the middle. The V gene's germline CDR1 is MNHEY and CDR2 SMNVEV (reference sequence). CDR3 nucleotides: TGTGCCAGCAGTTTATCGGGTCTTAATGAAAAACTGTTTTTT. This codes for CASSLSGLNEKLFF.

This clonotype was seen many times. The CDR3 region has the DNA TGCAGTGCTAGCCCGGTATACGGGGAGCTGTTTTTT. This encodes CSASPVYGELFF. This chain uses TRBV20-1 with TRBJ2-2; D is unclear. Deletions cut 3 bases from V and 7 bases from J, with 9 bases between. CDR3 length: 12 amino acids. The germline V gene has CDR1 DFQATT and CDR2 SNEGSKA (reference sequence).

This clonotype was recorded many times. The J gene is TRBJ1-6, the V gene TRBV20-1; D is unresolved. This CDR3 contains 14 residues. The germline V and J ends were trimmed by 6 bases and 9 bases, with 18 bases remaining between them. Germline lookup yields CDR1 DFQATT and CDR2 SNEGSKA (reference sequence). The CDR3 reads CSAVGTPEGSPLHF. The CDR3 nucleotides are TGCAGTGCCGTCGGTACTCCCGAGGGTTCACCCCTCCACTTT.

This chain joins TRBV4-3 and TRBJ2-7; tentatively, D is TRBD2 (6 bases). The CDR3 runs 16 residues. V lost 0 bases to trimming and J lost 5 bases, with 17 bases between them. Germline CDR1 and CDR2: LGHNA and YSLEER. This chain's CDR3 is CASSQDHGTGANEQYF. The CDR3 region has the DNA TGCGCCAGCAGCCAAGATCACGGGACTGGGGCCAACGAGCAGTACTTC.

In its sample, this clonotype was seen a few times. The chain combines TRBV24-1 with TRBJ2-1, with D unclear. There are 12 residues in the CDR3. Germline V gene lookup returns CDR1 KGHDR and CDR2 SFDVKD. The V end was cut by 0 bases, the J end by 6 bases, with 2 bases between. The CDR3 coding sequence is TGTGCCACCAGTGATTTGTTCAATGAGCAGTTCTTC. Its protein product is CATSDLFNEQFF.

This clonotype was counted many times. The chain is built from TRBV29-1 and TRBJ2-7; D gene ambiguous. Germline loops: CDR1 SQVTM, CDR2 ANQGSEA. V shed 5 bases and J shed 0 bases, with 8 bases lying between them. This CDR3 is built from 12 residues. Here the CDR3 DNA reads TGCAGCGTTCAAGGAAACTCCTACGAGCAGTACTTC. Amino acids: CSVQGNSYEQYF.

The rearrangement uses TRBV28 and TRBJ2-5, with 10 nucleotides matching TRBD2. Per the germline V gene, CDR1 is MDHEN and CDR2 is SYDVKM. The V and J ends lost 6 bases and 5 bases, in that order; junction bases with no gene match: 9. This CDR3 is 15 amino acids long. The chain's CDR3 is CASRQAGGDRETQYF. Here the CDR3 DNA reads TGTGCCAGCAGACAAGCGGGAGGGGATCGGGAGACCCAGTACTTC.

The chain couples TRBV20-1 to TRBJ2-1; D remains unclear. Germline loops: CDR1 DFQATT, CDR2 SNEGSKA (reference sequence). CDR3 size: 15 residues. V was clipped by 2 bases and J by 0 bases, with 11 bases between them. CDR3 sequence: CSARSNDDSYNEQFF. For the CDR3, the DNA is TGCAGTGCTAGAAGCAACGACGACTCCTACAATGAGCAGTTCTTC.

The chain couples TRBV12-3 or TRBV12-4 to TRBJ1-6; 9 bases fit TRBD1. V trimming: 6 bases; J trimming: 0 bases; junction bases outside the gene matches: 3. The CDR3 totals 16 residues. The CDR3 loop reads CASRDRGNSYNSPLHF. The CDR3 nucleotides read TGTGCCAGCAGGGACAGGGGAAACTCCTATAATTCACCCCTCCACTTT.

This clonotype appeared many times. The rearrangement uses TRBV15 and TRBJ2-1, with D perhaps matching TRBD2 (5 bases). CDR1 and CDR2 from the germline V gene are LNHNV and YYDKDF (reference sequence). The CDR3 contains 15 residues. V was shortened by 0 bases and J by 8 bases, with 14 bases between the two germline ends. CDR3 in DNA: TGTGCCACCAGCAGAGAAGGACTCCAGACGGATGAGCAGTTCTTC. The encoded protein is CATSREGLQTDEQFF.

This clonotype turned up a few times. The chain uses TRBV29-1 and TRBJ2-3; either TRBD1 or TRBD2 may supply D (6 bases each). Germline V gene data show CDR1 as SQVTM and CDR2 as ANQGSEA. Trimming left V 1 base short and J 1 base short, with 12 bases between. This CDR3 region has 15 residues. The CDR3 loop is CSVEGGDTRTDTQYF. CDR3 bases: TGCAGCGTTGAAGGGGGGGACACACGCACAGATACGCAGTATTTT.

This clonotype showed up just a few times. J is TRBJ1-2 and V is TRBV29-1; no clear D gene. Trimming removed 6 bases at V and 10 bases at J, with 15 bases between. Per the germline V gene, CDR1 is SQVTM and CDR2 is ANQGSEA. The length of the CDR3 is 11 residues. CDR3 loop: CSVPRGGDYTF. CDR3 bases: TGCAGCGTCCCCCGGGGAGGAGACTACACCTTC.

This clonotype was picked up a small number of times. The rearrangement uses TRBV6-2 or TRBV6-3 and TRBJ2-3; TRBD1 matches at 10 bases. V gave up 2 bases and J gave up 5 bases; unmatched junction bases: 19. The CDR3 loop spans 20 amino acids. Germline lookup yields CDR1 MNHEY and CDR2 SVGEGT. CDR3 loop: CASSYPSRGWDRGGEDTQYF. The DNA of the CDR3 is TGTGCCAGCAGTTACCCGTCGAGGGGATGGGACAGGGGAGGGGAAGATACGCAGTATTTT.